Ten or more counts support the clone carrying this T cell receptor (beta chain). Its antigen is undetermined. The read ends 3 residues before the CDR3 terminus; that terminus is restored from the germline J gene. Germline CDR1 and CDR2: SGHVS and FQNEAQ. The CDR3 runs to 15 residues. V lost 5 bases, J lost 4 bases, and 18 bases lay in between. Produced via immunoSEQ multiplex PCR; TCRdb's table is partial and in-frame only. The sample yields 40,000 to 65,000 clones, without any singletons. These data belong to a study of T cell clonality in common variable immunodeficiency. Findings and caveats of the study: Fewer TCRbeta clones were shared among CVID subjects than controls.

The chain uses TRBV7-8 and TRBJ2-7; TRBD2 is a possible D gene (6 bases). Sample: peripheral blood mononuclear cells. The TCR was taken from a person aged 18 to 70 in good health. CDR3 residues: CASSPGGGAFYEQYF. CDR3 DNA (partial): TGTGCCAGCAGCCCTGGAGGAGGGGCCTTTTACGAG.